This T cell receptor (beta chain) is drawn from a study of Ad26.COV2.S vaccination and SARS-CoV-2 variants. Treatment of the sample: over 15 received Ad26.COV2.S at low or high dose, single or two shots; 5 received placebo; per-sample allocation not given. The samples date from day 63 after the first vaccine or placebo injection. Clones were read by immunoSEQ multiplex PCR, and TCRdb kept only the in-frame ones, dropping some. The sample consists of 200,000 to 300,000 clones, roughly 87% of them appearing once. This CDR3 has 15 residues. Germline trimming cut 6 bases from V and 0 bases from J; bases unmatched to any gene: 8. Germline V gives CDR1 ENHRY, CDR2 SYGVKD.

This chain uses TRBV10-3 with TRBJ2-7, with 7 positions matching TRBD1. Source: peripheral blood, taken in a trial of Ad26.COV2.S vaccine versus placebo. The sequence derives from a person between 18 and 65 years old who received the Ad26.COV2.S COVID-19 vaccine or a placebo. CDR3 DNA sequence: TGTGCCATCAGAGAGACAGGGTTTAGCTCCTACGAGCAGTACTTC. Translated, it gives CAIRETGFSSYEQYF.